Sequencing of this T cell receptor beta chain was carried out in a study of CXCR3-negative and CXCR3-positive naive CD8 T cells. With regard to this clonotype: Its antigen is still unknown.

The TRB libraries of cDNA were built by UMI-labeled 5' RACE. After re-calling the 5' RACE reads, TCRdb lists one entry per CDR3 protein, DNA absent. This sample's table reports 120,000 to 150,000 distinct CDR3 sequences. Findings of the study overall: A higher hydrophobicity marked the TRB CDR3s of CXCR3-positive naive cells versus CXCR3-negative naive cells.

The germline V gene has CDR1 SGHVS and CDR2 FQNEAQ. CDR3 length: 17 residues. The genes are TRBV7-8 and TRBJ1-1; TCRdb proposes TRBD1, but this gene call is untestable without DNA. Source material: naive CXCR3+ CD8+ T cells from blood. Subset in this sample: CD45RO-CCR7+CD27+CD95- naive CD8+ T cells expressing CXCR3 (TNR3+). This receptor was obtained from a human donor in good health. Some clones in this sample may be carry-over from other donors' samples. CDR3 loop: CASSLVRGGIGDTEAFF.